The clone carrying this TCR beta chain was counted between two and nine times. Its antigen is not known. The sample comes from a study of graft-versus-host responses after intestinal transplantation. Study-level information: Every recipient underwent anti-thymocyte globulin induction, then tacrolimus and steroids for two to four years.

Germline V lookup: CDR1 SEHNR, CDR2 FQNEAQ (reference sequence). V was clipped by 2 bases and J by 5 bases, with 21 bases between them. This CDR3 has 17 amino acids. Assay used: immunoSEQ multiplex PCR; TCRdb lists only in-frame clones, some missing. The sample lists about 85,000 clones, 85% to 95% seen once, with about 8% in the top ten. The source is a human donor who was the organ donor for an intestinal transplant. This chain joins TRBV7-9 and TRBJ1-1, with D possibly matching TRBD1 (5 bases). The starting material was unstimulated CD8+ T cells sorted from spleen or lymph node cells, obtained before transplant. The CDR3 spells CASSLPPRGRLGTEAFF. The CDR3 DNA reads as TGTGCCAGCAGCTTACCCCCCCGGGGCCGCCTGGGGACTGAAGCTTTCTTT.